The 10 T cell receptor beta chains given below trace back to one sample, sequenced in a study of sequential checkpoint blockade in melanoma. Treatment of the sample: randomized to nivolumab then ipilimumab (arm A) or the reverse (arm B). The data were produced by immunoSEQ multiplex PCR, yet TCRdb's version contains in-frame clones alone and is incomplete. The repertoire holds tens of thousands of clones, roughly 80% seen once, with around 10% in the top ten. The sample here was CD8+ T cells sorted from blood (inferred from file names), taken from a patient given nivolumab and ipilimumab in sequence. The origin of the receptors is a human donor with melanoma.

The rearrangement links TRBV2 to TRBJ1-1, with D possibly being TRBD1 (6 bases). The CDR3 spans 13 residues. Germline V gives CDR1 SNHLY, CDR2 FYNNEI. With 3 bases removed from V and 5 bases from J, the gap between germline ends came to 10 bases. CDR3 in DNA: TGTGCCAGCAGTGAGGGGGCCGGGACTGAAGCTTTCTTT. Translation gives CASSEGAGTEAFF.

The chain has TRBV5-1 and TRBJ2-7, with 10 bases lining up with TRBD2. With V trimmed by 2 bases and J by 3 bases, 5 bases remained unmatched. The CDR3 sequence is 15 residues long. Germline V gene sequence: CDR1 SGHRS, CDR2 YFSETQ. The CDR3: CASSFRTSGGYEQYF. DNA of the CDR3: TGCGCCAGCAGCTTCCGGACTAGCGGCGGCTACGAGCAGTACTTC.

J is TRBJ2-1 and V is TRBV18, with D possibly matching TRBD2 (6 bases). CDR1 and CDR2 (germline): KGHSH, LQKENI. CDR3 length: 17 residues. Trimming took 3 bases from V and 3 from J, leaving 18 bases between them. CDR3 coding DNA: TGTGCCAGCTCACCGGGCCAATGGCGGGATGGCTACAATGAGCAGTTCTTC. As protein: CASSPGQWRDGYNEQFF.

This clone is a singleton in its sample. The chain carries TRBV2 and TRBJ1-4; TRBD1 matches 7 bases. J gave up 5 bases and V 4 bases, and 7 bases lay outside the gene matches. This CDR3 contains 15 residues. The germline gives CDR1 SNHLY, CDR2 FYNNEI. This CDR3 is CASSGSGQLNEKLFF. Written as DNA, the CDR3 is TGTGCCAGCAGTGGCTCGGGACAGCTAAATGAAAAACTGTTTTTT.

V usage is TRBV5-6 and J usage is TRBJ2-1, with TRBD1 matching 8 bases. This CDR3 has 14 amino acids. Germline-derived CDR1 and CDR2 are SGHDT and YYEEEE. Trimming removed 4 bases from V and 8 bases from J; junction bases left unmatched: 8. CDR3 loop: CASSAPQGAYEQFF. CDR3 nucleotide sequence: TGTGCCAGCAGCGCACCCCAGGGGGCCTATGAGCAGTTCTTC.

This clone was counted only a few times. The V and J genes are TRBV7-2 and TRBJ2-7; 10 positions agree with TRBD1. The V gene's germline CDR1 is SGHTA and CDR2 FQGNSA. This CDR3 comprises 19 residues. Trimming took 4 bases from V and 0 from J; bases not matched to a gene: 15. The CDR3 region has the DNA TGTGCCAGCAGCTCCGGGTCCCGGGACAGGGGTAGCATCTCCTACGAGCAGTACTTC. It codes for CASSSGSRDRGSISYEQYF.

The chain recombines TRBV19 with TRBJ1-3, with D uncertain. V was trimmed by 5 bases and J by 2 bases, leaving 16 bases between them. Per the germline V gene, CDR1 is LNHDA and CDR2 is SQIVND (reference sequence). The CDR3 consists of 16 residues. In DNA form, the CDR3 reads TGTGCCAGTAGTTCGAGAGTTATCTTGCCTGGAAACACCATATATTTT. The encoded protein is CASSSRVILPGNTIYF.

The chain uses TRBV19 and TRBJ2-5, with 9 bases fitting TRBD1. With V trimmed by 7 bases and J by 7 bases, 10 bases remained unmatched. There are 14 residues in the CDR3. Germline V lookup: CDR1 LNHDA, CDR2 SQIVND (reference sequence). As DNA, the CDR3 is TGTGCCAGTAAGTCGGGACAGGGAAGCGCGACCCAGTACTTC. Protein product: CASKSGQGSATQYF.

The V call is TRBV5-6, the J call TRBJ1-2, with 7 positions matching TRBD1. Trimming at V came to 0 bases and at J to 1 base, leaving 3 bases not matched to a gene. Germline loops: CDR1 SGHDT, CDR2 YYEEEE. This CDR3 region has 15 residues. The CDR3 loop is CASSLVPGGNYGYTF. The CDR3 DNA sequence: TGTGCCAGCAGCTTGGTGCCAGGGGGTAACTATGGCTACACCTTC.

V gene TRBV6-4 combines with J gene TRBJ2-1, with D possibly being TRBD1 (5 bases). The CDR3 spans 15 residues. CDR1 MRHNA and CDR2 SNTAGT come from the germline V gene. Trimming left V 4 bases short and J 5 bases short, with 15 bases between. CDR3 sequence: CASSGSDSPDNEQFF. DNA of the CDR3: TGTGCCAGCAGTGGGTCCGACAGCCCCGACAATGAGCAGTTCTTC.